Detailed here is one T cell receptor (beta chain). This clone was detected many times. Its antigen has not been determined. Qualities for individual bases were not recorded, and no much larger clone is one base off. One collaborating source in Seattle enrolled patients while the patients were actively infected and followed the patients over time throughout the course of disease. Whole blood was collected in K2EDTA tubes by collaborating institutions according to the institutions' own protocols. Collaborator samples were shipped for TCRbeta analysis as frozen whole blood, isolated PBMCs, or DNA extracted from either sample type. TCRbeta CDR3 regions were amplified from genomic DNA using the immunoSEQ Assay, a bias-controlled multiplex PCR. As for how the authors treated the data: Nucleated cell counts per sample were estimated from amplification of reference gene primers within the assay. Sequence reads were collapsed and filtered to measure the absolute abundance of every unique TCRbeta CDR3 rearrangement. For each sample, productive Simpson clonality was calculated by taking the square root of Simpson's diversity index across productive rearrangements. Entries here come from immuneACCESS through TCRdb and include only in-frame sequences with V and J called. Some clones fail to appear in such tables; in the studies checked, an unresolved V gene covers under half of the shortfall, and the cause of the remainder is unknown. D and trimming come from the DNA, and the V and J calls and clone size come from that table. In all, the sample holds 160,000 or so clones, and 75% to 85% of those were seen once. The ten top clones hold around 8% of the sample.

The data were taken from a study of blood T cell repertoires in COVID-19 (dated by TCRdb to between 2020 and 2021). Regarding the study in general: Samples from collaborators originated in the United States, Italy and Spain and spanned both the acute and convalescent phases of COVID-19. A de-identified subject ID, COVID-19 status, age in years and sex were almost always included in the sample metadata. The dataset comprised deeply sampled blood TCRbeta repertoires from subjects exposed to, actively infected with, or recovered from COVID-19. The material from the prospective study consisted of cDNA or gDNA derived from T cells, B-cell-depleted T cells, or PBMCs. The repertoires were released in a freely available public database intended as a resource for research on the immune response to SARS-CoV-2. The samples were drawn from two sources: the first 160 participants of the ongoing ImmuneRACE study, and over 1,000 subjects contributed by 6 global collaborators. HLA class I and class II types, where available, came from metadata supplied by the sample provider rather than from assay-based typing.

Broader findings and caveats from the paper: Clinical and demographic metadata were provided uncurated, with the amount varying by source and participant.

The sequence was collected from a woman aged 55-69 years with COVID-19, enrolled during active disease. Sequencing was carried out using peripheral blood.

CDR3 loop: CATSLSATGAGQPQHF. The nucleotide sequence is given as TGTGCCACCAGCCTAAGTGCGACAGGGGCCGGTCAGCCCCAGCATTTT. The rearrangement joined TRBV15 to TRBJ1-5, with TRBD1 identical over 8 junction bases. Compared with germline, V lacks 5 bases and J lacks 6 bases; bases without a gene match: 12. The germline V gene (reference sequence) gives CDR1 as LNHNV and CDR2 as YYDKDF. Measured from the cysteine to the phenylalanine, the CDR3 is 16 residues long. CDR3 DNA is the only sequence kept; it has 48 bases, read in frame from the first base.